This T cell receptor beta chain comes out of a study of OX40 agonist ivuxolimab in advanced cancers. V lost 4 bases, J lost 6 bases, and 15 bases lay in between. CDR3 size: 14 residues. CDR1 and CDR2 (germline): SEHNR, FQNEAQ (reference sequence). With regard to this clone: Its antigen is unknown.

Assay: immunoSEQ multiplex PCR; the TCRdb copy retains only in-frame clones and omits some. The top ten hold around 48% of the sample, which has 47,000 or so clones, about 87% seen once. Study conclusions and caveats: The CD4+ and CD8+ T cells in the blood had expanded clonally by week 6 at 0.1 to 3.0 mg/kg.

This receptor was obtained from an adult with an advanced solid tumor such as melanoma, head and neck, liver or kidney cancer. This specimen was CD4+ or CD8+ T cells sorted from blood, taken in a trial of the OX40 agonist ivuxolimab. The V gene is TRBV7-9, the J gene TRBJ1-1; D is unclear. CDR3 coding DNA: TGTGCCAGCAGCTCAAGAGGCTCTTGGGCTGAAGCTTTCTTT. Translated: CASSSRGSWAEAFF.